This T cell receptor beta chain was identified in a study of T cell clonality in common variable immunodeficiency. General study results and limits: Fewer deletions and N-nucleotide insertions were reportedly seen in common variable immunodeficiency TCR beta sequences. TCRbeta clonality was increased in CVID versus healthy controls.

Trimming took off 1 base at V and 6 bases at J, with 13 bases between the two ends. The CDR3 totals 14 residues. Germline V lookup: CDR1 GTSNPN, CDR2 SVGIG (reference sequence). Control and CVID samples contributed equal amounts of genomic DNA. Method: immunoSEQ multiplex PCR; TCRdb's copy keeps in-frame clones and lacks some. Altogether tens of thousands of clones were found in the sample, and no singletons occur. CVID meant reduced serum IgG, IgA and/or IgM plus specific antibody deficiency. In regard to this clone: The antigen is undetermined. The read ends 3 residues shy of where the CDR3 ends; the end is completed using the germline J gene.

The receptor comes from a human donor with common variable immunodeficiency. The source material was peripheral blood mononuclear cells. The V gene is TRBV30, the J gene TRBJ1-5, with D unclear. CDR3 residues: CAWSAGSRIQPQHF. CDR3 DNA, as far as it was read: TGTGCCTGGAGTGCCGGGTCAAGGATTCAGCCC.